The T cell receptor (beta chain) described here comes from a study of OX40 agonist ivuxolimab in advanced cancers. Overall study context: Ivuxolimab was administered intravenously to patients at 0.01 to 10 mg/kg every 2 weeks.

Germline V gives CDR1 MDHEN, CDR2 SYDVKM. The CDR3 has 20 residues. Trimming removed 0 bases at V and 5 bases at J, with 28 bases between. Libraries were prepared by immunoSEQ multiplex PCR; TCRdb keeps only in-frame clonotypes and omits some of them. The sample holds fewer than 45,000 clones, about four fifths seen once. Autoimmune disease history or systemic immunosuppression led to patients being barred. The receptor comes from an adult with an advanced solid tumor such as melanoma, head and neck, liver or kidney cancer. Sequenced here: CD4+ or CD8+ T cells sorted from blood, sampled in a trial of the OX40 agonist ivuxolimab. The chain uses TRBV28 and TRBJ2-5, with D tentatively TRBD1 or TRBD2 (6 bases each). The CDR3 is CASSLWPLRGARSSRETQYF. The CDR3 region has the DNA TGTGCCAGCAGTTTATGGCCCCTGAGGGGGGCGCGATCTTCCCGGGAGACCCAGTACTTC.